The 10 T cell receptor beta chains presented below share a single source sample, sequenced in a study of blood T cells in healthy people across ages. Together with a sample-barcoded 5' primer, a J-beta primer mix was included in a second PCR lasting roughly 6 to 12 cycles. Each CDR3 protein is one row after TCRdb ran MiXCR on the 5' RACE reads. The sample has about a million distinct CDR3 sequences, under 50% seen once. Source material: blood. These receptors all stem from a young man in good health.

The chain links TRBV6-2 or TRBV6-3 to TRBJ2-3; D possibly corresponds to TRBD1 (6 bases). The CDR3 consists of 15 residues. The V gene lost 5 bases and the J gene lost 0 bases, with 12 bases spanning the gap. Looked up from germline, CDR1 is MNHEY and CDR2 is SVGEGT. The CDR3 reads CASSRGGPSTDTQYF. The CDR3, as DNA: TGTGCCAGCAGTCGAGGGGGACCCAGCACAGATACGCAGTATTTT.

This clonotype was detected once. The chain links TRBV20-1 to TRBJ1-2; D may be TRBD1 (5 bases). V lost 6 bases and J 4 bases, leaving 18 bases between the germline ends. This CDR3 comprises 14 residues. Germline-derived CDR1 and CDR2 are DFQATT and SNEGSKA (reference sequence). Here the CDR3 reads CSAHKDIQFYGYTF. The CDR3 bases are TGCAGTGCCCACAAGGACATACAGTTCTATGGCTACACCTTC.

The V and J genes are TRBV10-3 and TRBJ2-3; 8 bases are shared with TRBD2. CDR3 length equals 14 residues. Per the germline V gene, CDR1 is ENHRY and CDR2 is SYGVKD. The V gene end was trimmed by 5 bases and the J gene end by 6 bases; junction bases not matched to a gene: 7. The CDR3 is CAISQLADFDTQYF. In DNA form, the CDR3 reads TGTGCCATCAGTCAACTAGCGGACTTCGATACGCAGTATTTT.

V usage is TRBV24-1 and J usage is TRBJ1-4; unclear D gene. The CDR3 sequence is 15 residues long. V was trimmed by 4 bases and J by 11 bases, leaving 19 bases between them. From germline, CDR1 is KGHDR and CDR2 SFDVKD. The CDR3 protein is CATSESRTQSNKLFF. The CDR3 DNA follows: TGTGCCACCAGTGAGTCGCGAACTCAGAGCAACAAACTGTTTTTT.

V and J are TRBV28 and TRBJ2-1; 9 positions agree with TRBD1. The CDR3 spans 14 residues. V lost 7 bases to trimming and J lost 4 bases; unmatched junction nucleotides: 5. Germline V lookup: CDR1 MDHEN, CDR2 SYDVKM. CDR3 nucleotides: TGTGCCAGCAAACCGGGACAGGGTTACAATGAGCAGTTCTTC. This encodes CASKPGQGYNEQFF.

J is TRBJ2-5 and V is TRBV6-1; 10 bases align to TRBD1. Germline V gene sequence: CDR1 MNHNS, CDR2 SASEGT. J gave up 4 bases and V 8 bases, and 7 bases lay outside the gene matches. The CDR3 length is 14 residues. CDR3 region: CASGWTGGTETQYF. The CDR3 DNA follows: TGTGCCAGCGGCTGGACAGGGGGAACAGAGACCCAGTACTTC.

The chain carries TRBV20-1 and TRBJ1-5, with 7 bases fitting TRBD1. The CDR3 consists of 14 residues. The ends lost 3 bases at V and 2 bases at J; junction bases unmatched: 4. Germline assignment: CDR1 DFQATT and CDR2 SNEGSKA (reference sequence). CDR3 coding DNA: TGCAGTGCTAGGTCGGGGACAGGCAATCAGCCCCAGCATTTT. Amino acids: CSARSGTGNQPQHF.

The gene calls are TRBV7-2 and TRBJ2-3; a weak D match, TRBD2 (7 bases). There are 15 residues in the CDR3. Trimming removed 0 bases from V and 5 bases from J, with 12 bases in between. Per germline, CDR1 SGHTA and CDR2 FQGNSA. The CDR3, as DNA: TGTGCCAGCAGCTTAGCGGGGGGGCTAGGAGATACGCAGTATTTT. The encoded protein is CASSLAGGLGDTQYF.

V usage is TRBV5-5 and J usage is TRBJ1-1; D is ambiguous. The V and J ends lost 4 bases and 1 base respectively, with 11 bases between them. The CDR3 is 14 residues long. From germline, CDR1 is SGHKS and CDR2 YYEKEE (reference sequence). CDR3 sequence: CASSPVKPNTEAFF. The CDR3 coding sequence is TGTGCCAGCAGCCCGGTGAAACCGAACACTGAAGCTTTCTTT.

CDR3: CASSLAGTETQYF. The CDR3 DNA is TGTGCCAGCAGCTTAGCGGGGACCGAGACCCAGTACTTC. This chain uses TRBV11-2 with TRBJ2-5, with D possibly called TRBD1 or TRBD2 (5 bases each). Trimming stripped 1 base from V and 5 bases from J, with 8 bases between. CDR1 SGHAT and CDR2 FQNNGV come from the germline V gene. The CDR3 length is 13 residues.